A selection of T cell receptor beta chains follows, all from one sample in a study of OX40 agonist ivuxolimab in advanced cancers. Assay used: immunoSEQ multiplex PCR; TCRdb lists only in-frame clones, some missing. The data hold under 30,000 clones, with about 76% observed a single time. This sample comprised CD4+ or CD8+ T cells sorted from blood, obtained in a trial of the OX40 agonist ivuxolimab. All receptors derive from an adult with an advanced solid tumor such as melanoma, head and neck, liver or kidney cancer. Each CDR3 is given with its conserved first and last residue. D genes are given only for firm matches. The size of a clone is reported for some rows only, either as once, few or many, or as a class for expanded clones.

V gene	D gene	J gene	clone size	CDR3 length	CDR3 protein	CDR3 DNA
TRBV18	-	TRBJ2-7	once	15	CASSPPSGHIREQYF	TGTGCCAGCTCACCACCTAGCGGTCATATCCGCGAGCAGTACTTC
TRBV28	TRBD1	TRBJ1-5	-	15	CASRRITGGRQPQHF	TGTGCCAGCAGGCGAATAACAGGGGGCCGTCAGCCCCAGCATTTT
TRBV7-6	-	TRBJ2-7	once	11	CASSFGEEQYF	TGTGCCAGCAGCTTTGGGGAGGAGCAGTACTTC
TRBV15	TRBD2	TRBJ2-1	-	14	CATSNSGRNNEQFF	TGTGCCACCAGCAACAGCGGGAGGAACAATGAGCAGTTCTTC
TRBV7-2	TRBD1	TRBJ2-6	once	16	CASSPRQGAGANVLTF	TGTGCCAGCAGCCCGCGACAGGGCGCTGGGGCCAACGTCCTGACTTTC
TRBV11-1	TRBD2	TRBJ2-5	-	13	CASSLGLAGTQYF	TGTGCCAGCAGCTTAGGACTAGCGGGGACCCAGTACTTC
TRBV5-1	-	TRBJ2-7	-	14	CASSPNGWRDEQYF	TGCGCCAGCAGCCCCAACGGCTGGAGGGACGAGCAGTACTTC
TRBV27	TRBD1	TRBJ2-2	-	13	CASSLIGGAELFF	TGTGCCAGCAGTTTGATAGGGGGCGCGGAGCTGTTTTTT
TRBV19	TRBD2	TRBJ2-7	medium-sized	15	CASSIQGGRAAEQYF	TGTGCCAGTAGTATTCAGGGCGGGAGGGCCGCTGAGCAGTACTTC
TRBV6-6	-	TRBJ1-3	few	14	CASSYTGSGNTIYF	TGTGCCAGCAGTTACACCGGTTCTGGAAACACCATATATTTT
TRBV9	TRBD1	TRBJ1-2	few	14	CASSFPGTAYGYTF	TGTGCCAGCAGCTTTCCCGGGACAGCCTATGGCTACACCTTC
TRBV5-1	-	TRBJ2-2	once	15	CASSLDQGGTGELFF	TGCGCCAGCAGCTTGGATCAGGGCGGGACCGGGGAGCTGTTTTTT
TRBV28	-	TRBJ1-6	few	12	CASSLLRSPLHF	TGTGCCAGCAGTTTGCTGCGTTCACCCCTCCACTTT
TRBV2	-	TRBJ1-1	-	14	CASSPRPGDTEAFF	TGTGCCAGCAGTCCCAGACCTGGGGATACTGAAGCTTTCTTT
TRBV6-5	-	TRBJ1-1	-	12	CASSFPTGEAFF	TGTGCCAGCAGTTTCCCGACTGGTGAAGCTTTCTTT
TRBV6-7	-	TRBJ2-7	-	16	CASTLPGGQPSYEQYF	TGTGCCAGCACCCTCCCGGGGGGACAACCCTCCTACGAGCAGTACTTC
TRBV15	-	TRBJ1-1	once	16	CATSRDVWGRVTEAFF	TGTGCCACCAGCAGAGATGTATGGGGGCGGGTCACTGAAGCTTTCTTT
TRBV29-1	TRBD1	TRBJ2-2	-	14	CSVSGGASTGELFF	TGCAGCGTCTCAGGGGGCGCGAGCACCGGGGAGCTGTTTTTT
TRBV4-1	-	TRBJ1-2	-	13	CASSHFSGGGYTF	TGCGCCAGCAGCCATTTCTCAGGCGGGGGCTACACCTTC
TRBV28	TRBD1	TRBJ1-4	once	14	CASSLSTGDEKLFF	TGTGCCAGCAGTTTATCAACAGGGGATGAAAAACTGTTTTTT
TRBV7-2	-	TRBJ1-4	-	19	CASSLRPAGARSTNEKLFF	TGTGCCAGCAGCTTAAGACCCGCGGGGGCGCGGTCAACTAATGAAAAACTGTTTTTT
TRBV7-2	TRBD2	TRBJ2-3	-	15	CASSSWTSVTDTQYF	TGTGCCAGCAGCTCGTGGACTAGCGTCACAGATACGCAGTATTTT
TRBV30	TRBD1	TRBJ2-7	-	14	CAWNGQGTTYEQYF	TGTGCCTGGAATGGACAGGGGACGACCTACGAGCAGTACTTC
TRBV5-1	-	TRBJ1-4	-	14	CASSLGATNEKLFF	TGCGCCAGCAGCTTGGGGGCAACTAATGAAAAACTGTTTTTT
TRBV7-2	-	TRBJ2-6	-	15	CASSVYLKGANVLTF	TGTGCCAGCAGCGTATATCTGAAGGGGGCCAACGTCCTGACTTTC
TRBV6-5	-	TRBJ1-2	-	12	CASSPGGLSYTF	TGTGCCAGCAGCCCCGGGGGGTTGAGCTACACCTTC
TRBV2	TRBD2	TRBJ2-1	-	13	CASTGLAGGEQFF	TGTGCCAGCACCGGACTAGCGGGAGGCGAGCAGTTCTTC
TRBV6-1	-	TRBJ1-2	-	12	CASSEWGYGYTF	TGTGCCAGCAGTGAATGGGGCTATGGCTACACCTTC
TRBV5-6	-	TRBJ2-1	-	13	CASSTRLGREQFF	TGTGCCAGCAGCACCCGACTAGGACGGGAGCAGTTCTTC
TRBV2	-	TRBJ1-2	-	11	CASRVLYGYTF	TGTGCCAGCAGGGTCCTCTATGGCTACACCTTC
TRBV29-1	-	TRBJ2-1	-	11	CSVGQTHEQFF	TGCAGCGTCGGACAGACTCATGAGCAGTTCTTC
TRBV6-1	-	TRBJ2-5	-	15	CASSETGRLWETQYF	TGTGCCAGCAGTGAGACGGGACGGTTGTGGGAGACCCAGTACTTC
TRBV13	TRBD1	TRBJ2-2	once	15	CASSLRDRGTGELFF	TGTGCCAGCAGCTTAAGAGACAGGGGGACCGGGGAGCTGTTTTTT